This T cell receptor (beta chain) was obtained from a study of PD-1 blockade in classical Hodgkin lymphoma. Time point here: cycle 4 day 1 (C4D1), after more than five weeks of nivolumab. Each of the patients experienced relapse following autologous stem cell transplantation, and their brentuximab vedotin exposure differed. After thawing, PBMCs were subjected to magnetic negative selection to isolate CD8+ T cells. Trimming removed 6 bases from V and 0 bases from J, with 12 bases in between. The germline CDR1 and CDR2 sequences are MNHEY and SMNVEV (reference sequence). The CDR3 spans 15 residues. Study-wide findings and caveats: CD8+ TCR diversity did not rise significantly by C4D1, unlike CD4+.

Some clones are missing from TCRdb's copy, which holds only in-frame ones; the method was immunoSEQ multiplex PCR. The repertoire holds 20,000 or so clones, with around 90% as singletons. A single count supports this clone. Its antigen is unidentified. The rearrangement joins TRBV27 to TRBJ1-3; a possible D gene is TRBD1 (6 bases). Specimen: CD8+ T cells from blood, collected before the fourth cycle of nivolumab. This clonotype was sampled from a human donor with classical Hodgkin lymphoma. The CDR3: CASRPGVFSGNTIYF. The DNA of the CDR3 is TGTGCCAGCAGACCAGGGGTCTTCTCTGGAAACACCATATATTTT.